This TCR beta chain is from a study of blood T cells in healthy people across ages (dated by TCRdb to about 2015). In the study overall: Template switching captured roughly one uniquely barcoded TCR beta cDNA molecule per two T cells in model experiments. To track age-related changes in TCR beta repertoire diversity, the study relied on deep sequencing normalized with unique cDNA molecular identifiers. Donors were grouped into four age groups: young (average about 15 years), middle-aged (roughly 38), aged (around 66) and long-lived (roughly 80). To avoid experimental bias, donors of different ages were randomly spread across the sequencing lanes. Two additional independent replicas of 1 million unique cDNA reads from the same blood draw were analyzed for two donors (one aged 18 to 30 and one aged 80 or older). Broad study findings and their caveats: Compared with the aged group, the long-lived group had more naive CD4+ T cells, fewer expanded clones and increased TCR diversity, suggesting age selection. There was a strong correlation between observed TCR beta diversity and the percentage of naive T cells measured by flow cytometry. Bulk unsorted PBMC profiling prevented conclusive comparison of naive and antigen-experienced compartments. Donor CMV infection status was unknown, potentially confounding age-related changes in expanded clonotypes. Observed TCR beta diversity per million T cells fell roughly linearly with age, and a significant reduction was already apparent by age around 39. Estimates of total diversity from one million sequenced T cells were regarded as lower bounds and underestimates.

The donors were 40 or so Caucasian individuals from Russia, aged 6 to 90 years, who were systemically healthy. Each donor gave 9.5 to 10 milliliters of peripheral blood, drawn into EDTA-treated Vacutainer tubes. Ficoll-Paque density-gradient centrifugation was used to isolate PBMCs, with at least 6.5 million obtained per sample. Trizol reagent was used to extract total RNA from the PBMCs, yielding at least 5.5 micrograms per sample. For every donor, flow cytometry on a PBMC aliquot measured the percentage of naive CD45RAhigh/CD27high T cells. This clonotype was recorded a few times. Its antigen remains unidentified. Base qualities were left out, and no much larger clone turns up one base away. Library preparation used 5' RACE. Sequencer: Illumina HiSeq 2500. A second 7 to 11 cycle PCR used a sample-barcoded 5' primer and a J-beta primer mix. A template-switch 5' adaptor carrying 12 random nucleotides introduced a unique molecular identifier onto each TCR beta cDNA molecule. At least 2.5 million CDR3-containing paired-end reads were obtained from each sample. First-strand cDNA was synthesized from all RNA with the Mint cDNA synthesis kit, primed by a TRBC-specific oligonucleotide. After uracil-DNA glycosylase treatment, a first 18-cycle PCR used universal primers M1SS and BC2_uni_R on all cDNA. The study's processing was this. Each sample was normalized by randomly selecting 1 million high-quality reads, each carrying a distinct molecular identifier. Reads with shared molecular identifiers were discarded instead of being binned into consensus sequences. MiTCR, run with a Q25 quality threshold and the strictest error-elimination algorithm, handled CDR3 identification, clonotype clustering and error correction. A nonparametric unseen species model with Euler transformation was used to estimate a lower bound on total TCR beta diversity. Using fastp at Q25 and MiXCR, TCRdb reprocessed the public reads and kept productive beta chains. Rows with a matching CDR3 protein are joined into one entry that keeps the most common DNA and genes. The V and J calls and clone size come from TCRdb's table, not from the authors' own analysis. The sample records under 2,000,000 distinct CDR3 sequences, 49% of which are singletons. The ten largest clonotypes hold approximately 2.1% of the sample.

The receptor's source is a woman aged 40 to 50 in good health. Sequencing used blood.

The DNA sequence reads TGTGCCAGCAGTTACGTCCAGGGTACCGAGCAGTACTTC. Its amino acids are CASSYVQGTEQYF. The sequence is built from TRBV6-5 and TRBJ2-4; TRBD1 is perhaps the D gene, given 5 matching bases. The assigned J gene may be wrong: the sequence end matches TRBJ2-7 better. From its cysteine to its phenylalanine, the CDR3 spans 13 amino acids. Only the CDR3 DNA stays, 39 bases, in frame from base 1. The germline V gene supplies CDR1 MNHEY and CDR2 SVGAGI.